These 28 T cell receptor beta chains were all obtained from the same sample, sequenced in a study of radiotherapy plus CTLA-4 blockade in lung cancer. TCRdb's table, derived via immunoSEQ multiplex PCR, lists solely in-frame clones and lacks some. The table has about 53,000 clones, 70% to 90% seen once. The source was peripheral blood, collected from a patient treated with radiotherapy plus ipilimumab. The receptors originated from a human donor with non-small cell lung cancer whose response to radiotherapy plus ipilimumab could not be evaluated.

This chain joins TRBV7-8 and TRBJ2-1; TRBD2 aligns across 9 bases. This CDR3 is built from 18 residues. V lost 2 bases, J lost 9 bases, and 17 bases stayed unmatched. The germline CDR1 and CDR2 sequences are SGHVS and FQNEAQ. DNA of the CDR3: TGTGCCAGCAGCTTATTTGTTGCGGGAGGGCCCCTAACAAGTGAGCAGTTCTTC. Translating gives CASSLFVAGGPLTSEQFF.

This CDR3 is CASSSLGTGTYSPLHF. The CDR3 bases are TGTGCCAGCAGTTCATTAGGGACAGGGACCTATTCACCCCTCCACTTT. The chain uses TRBV28 and TRBJ1-6; 9 bases map to TRBD1. The CDR3 covers 16 residues. J lost 8 bases, V lost 4 bases, and 9 bases had no gene match. Germline loops: CDR1 MDHEN, CDR2 SYDVKM. Full variable domain (remainder filled in from reference TRBV28 and TRBJ1-6): DVKVTQSSRYLVKRTGEKVFLECVQDMDHENMFWYRQDPGLGLRLIYFSYDVKMKEKGDIPEGYSVSREKKERFSLILESASTNQTSMYLCASSSLGTGTYSPLHFGNGTRLTVT.

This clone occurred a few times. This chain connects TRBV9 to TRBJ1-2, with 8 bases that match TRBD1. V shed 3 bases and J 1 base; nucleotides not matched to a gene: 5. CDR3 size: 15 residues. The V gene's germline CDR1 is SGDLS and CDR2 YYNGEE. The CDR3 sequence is CASSARGQGNYGYTF. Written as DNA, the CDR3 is TGTGCCAGCAGCGCAAGAGGACAGGGTAACTATGGCTACACCTTC.

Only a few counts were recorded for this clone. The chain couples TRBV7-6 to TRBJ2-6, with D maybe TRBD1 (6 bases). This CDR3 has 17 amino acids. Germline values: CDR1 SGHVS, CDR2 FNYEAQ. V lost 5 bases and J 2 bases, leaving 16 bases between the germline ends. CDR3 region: CASSPRQENTGANVLTF. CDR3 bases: TGTGCCAGCAGCCCGAGACAGGAGAATACTGGGGCCAACGTCCTGACTTTC.

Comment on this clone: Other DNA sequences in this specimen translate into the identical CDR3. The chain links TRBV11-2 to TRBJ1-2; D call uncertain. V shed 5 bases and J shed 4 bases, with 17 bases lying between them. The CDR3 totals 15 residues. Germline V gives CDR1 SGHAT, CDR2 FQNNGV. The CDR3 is CASSALAGSGYGYTF. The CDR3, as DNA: TGTGCCAGCAGCGCCCTGGCGGGTTCGGGCTATGGCTACACCTTC.

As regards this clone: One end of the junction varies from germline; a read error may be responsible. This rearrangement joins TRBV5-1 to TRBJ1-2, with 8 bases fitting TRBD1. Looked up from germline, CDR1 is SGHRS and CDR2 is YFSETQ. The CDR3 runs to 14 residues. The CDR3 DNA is TGCGCCAGCAGCCGAACAGGGGGGAATGGTGCAGTTGCCTTC. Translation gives CASSRTGGNGAVAF.

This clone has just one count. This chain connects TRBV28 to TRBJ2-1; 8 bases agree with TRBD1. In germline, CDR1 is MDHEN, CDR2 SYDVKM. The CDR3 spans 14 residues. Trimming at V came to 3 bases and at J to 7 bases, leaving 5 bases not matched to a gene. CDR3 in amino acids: CASSLWDRPNEQFF. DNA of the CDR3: TGTGCCAGCAGTTTGTGGGACAGGCCGAATGAGCAGTTCTTC.

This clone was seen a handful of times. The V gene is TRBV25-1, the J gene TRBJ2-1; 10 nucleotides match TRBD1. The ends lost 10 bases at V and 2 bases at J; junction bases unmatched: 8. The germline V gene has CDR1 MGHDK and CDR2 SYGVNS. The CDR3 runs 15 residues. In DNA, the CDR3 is TGTGCCACCACAGGGGGACAGGGGACCTACAATGAGCAGTTCTTC. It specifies CATTGGQGTYNEQFF.

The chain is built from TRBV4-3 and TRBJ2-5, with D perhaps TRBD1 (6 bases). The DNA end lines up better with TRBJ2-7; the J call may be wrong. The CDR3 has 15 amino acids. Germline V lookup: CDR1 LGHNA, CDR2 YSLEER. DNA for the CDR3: TGCGCCAGCAGCCAAGTGACAGGAAATACCTACGAGCAGTACTTC. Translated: CASSQVTGNTYEQYF.

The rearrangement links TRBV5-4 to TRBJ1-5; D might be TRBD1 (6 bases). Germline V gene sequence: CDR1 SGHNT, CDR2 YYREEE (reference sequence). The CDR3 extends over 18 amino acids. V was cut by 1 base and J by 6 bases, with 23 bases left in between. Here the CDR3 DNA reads TGTGCCAGCAGCTTGCCTCACCCCCACAGGGAGAAGGGTCAGCCCCAGCATTTT. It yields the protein CASSLPHPHREKGQPQHF.

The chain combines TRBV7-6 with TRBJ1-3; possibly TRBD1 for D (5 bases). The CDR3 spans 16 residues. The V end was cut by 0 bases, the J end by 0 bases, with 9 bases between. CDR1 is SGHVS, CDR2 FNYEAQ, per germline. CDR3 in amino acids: CASSLAGPSSGNTIYF. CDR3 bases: TGTGCCAGCAGCTTAGCGGGGCCGAGCTCTGGAAACACCATATATTTT.

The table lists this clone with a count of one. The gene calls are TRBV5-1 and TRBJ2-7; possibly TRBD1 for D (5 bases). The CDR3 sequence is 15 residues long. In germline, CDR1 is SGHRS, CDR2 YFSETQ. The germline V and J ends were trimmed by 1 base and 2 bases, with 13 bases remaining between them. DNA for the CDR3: TGCGCCAGCAGCTTGATGGCAGGGCAAGCCTACGAGCAGTACTTC. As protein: CASSLMAGQAYEQYF.

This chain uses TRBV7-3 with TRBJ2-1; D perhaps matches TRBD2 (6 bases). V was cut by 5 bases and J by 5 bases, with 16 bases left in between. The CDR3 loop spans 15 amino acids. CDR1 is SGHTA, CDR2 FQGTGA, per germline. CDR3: CASSRTGLEDNEQFF. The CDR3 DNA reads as TGTGCCAGCAGCCGAACGGGACTTGAGGACAATGAGCAGTTCTTC. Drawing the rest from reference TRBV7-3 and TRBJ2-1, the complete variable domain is GAGVSQTPSNKVTEKGKYVELRCDPISGHTALYWYRQSLGQGPEFLIYFQGTGAADDSGLPNDRFFAVRPEGSVSTLKIQRTERGDSAVYLCASSRTGLEDNEQFFGPGTRLTVL.

CDR3 sequence reads: CASRSPGQGGYEQYF. DNA for the CDR3: TGTGCCAGTAGGAGCCCGGGACAGGGAGGGTACGAGCAGTACTTC. V usage is TRBV19 and J usage is TRBJ2-7; TRBD1 aligns across 9 bases. The CDR3 has 15 amino acids. Germline V gene data show CDR1 as LNHDA and CDR2 as SQIVND (reference sequence). J lost 4 bases, V lost 6 bases, and 10 bases had no gene match.

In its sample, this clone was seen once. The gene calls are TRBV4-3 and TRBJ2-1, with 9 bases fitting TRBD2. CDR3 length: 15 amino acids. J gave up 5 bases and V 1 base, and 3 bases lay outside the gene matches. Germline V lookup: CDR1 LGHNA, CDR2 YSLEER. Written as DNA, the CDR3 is TGCGCCAGCAGCCAAGGGGGGACTAGCAACAATGAGCAGTTCTTC. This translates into CASSQGGTSNNEQFF.

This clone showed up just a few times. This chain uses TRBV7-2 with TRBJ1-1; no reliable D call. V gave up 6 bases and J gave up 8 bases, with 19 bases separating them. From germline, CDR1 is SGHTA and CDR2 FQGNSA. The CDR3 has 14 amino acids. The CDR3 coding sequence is TGTGCCAGCAGTCAAGCGCCCAATACGCGGGAAGCTTTCTTT. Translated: CASSQAPNTREAFF.

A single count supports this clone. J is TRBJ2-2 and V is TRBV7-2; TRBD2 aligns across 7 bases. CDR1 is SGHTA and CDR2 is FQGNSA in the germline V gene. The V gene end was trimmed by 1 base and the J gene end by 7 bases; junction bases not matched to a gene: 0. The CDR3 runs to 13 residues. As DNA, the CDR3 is TGTGCCAGCAGCTTAGGCGGGAGCGGGGAGCTGTTTTTT. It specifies CASSLGGSGELFF.

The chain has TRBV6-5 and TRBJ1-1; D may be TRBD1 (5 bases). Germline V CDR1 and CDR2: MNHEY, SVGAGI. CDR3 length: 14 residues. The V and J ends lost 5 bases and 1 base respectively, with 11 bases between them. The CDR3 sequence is CASSAGHANTEAFF. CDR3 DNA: TGTGCCAGCAGTGCTGGACATGCGAACACTGAAGCTTTCTTT.

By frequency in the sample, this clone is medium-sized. CDR3 residues: CASSLAPPDRVTNEKLFF. Here the CDR3 DNA reads TGTGCCAGCAGCTTAGCGCCCCCGGACAGGGTAACTAATGAAAAACTGTTTTTT. The rearrangement uses TRBV7-2 and TRBJ1-4, with 8 bases fitting TRBD1. The V gene's germline CDR1 is SGHTA and CDR2 FQGNSA. J lost 1 base, V lost 0 bases, and 7 bases had no gene match. CDR3 length: 18 residues.

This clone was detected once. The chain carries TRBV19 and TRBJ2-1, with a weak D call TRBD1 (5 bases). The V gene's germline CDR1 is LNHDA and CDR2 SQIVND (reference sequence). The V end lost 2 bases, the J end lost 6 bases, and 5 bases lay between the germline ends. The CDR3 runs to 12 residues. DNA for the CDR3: TGTGCCAGTAGTATAAGGGGCAATGAGCAGTTCTTC. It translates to CASSIRGNEQFF.

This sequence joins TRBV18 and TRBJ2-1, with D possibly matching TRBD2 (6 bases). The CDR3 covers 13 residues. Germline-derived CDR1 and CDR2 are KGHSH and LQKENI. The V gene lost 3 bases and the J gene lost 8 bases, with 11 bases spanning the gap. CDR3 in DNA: TGTGCCAGCTCACCCCGACTAGAAGATGAGCAGTTCTTC. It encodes CASSPRLEDEQFF.

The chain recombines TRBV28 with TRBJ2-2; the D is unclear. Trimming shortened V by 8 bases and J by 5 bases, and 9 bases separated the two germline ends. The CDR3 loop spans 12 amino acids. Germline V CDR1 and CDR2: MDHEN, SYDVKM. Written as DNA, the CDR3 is TGTGCCAGCGGATCTAGAACCGGGGAGCTGTTTTTT. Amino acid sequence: CASGSRTGELFF.

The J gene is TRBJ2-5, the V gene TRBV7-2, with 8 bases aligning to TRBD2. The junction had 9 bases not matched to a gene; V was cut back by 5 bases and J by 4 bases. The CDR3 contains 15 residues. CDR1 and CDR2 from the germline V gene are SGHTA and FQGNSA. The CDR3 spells CASSPPGGVGETQYF. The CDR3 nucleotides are TGTGCCAGCAGCCCGCCGGGGGGGGTGGGAGAGACCCAGTACTTC.

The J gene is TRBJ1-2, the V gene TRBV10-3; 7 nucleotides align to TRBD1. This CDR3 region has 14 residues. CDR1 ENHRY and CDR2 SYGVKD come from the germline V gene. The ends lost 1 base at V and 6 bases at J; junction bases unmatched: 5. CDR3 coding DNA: TGTGCCATCAGTGAGTTAACAGGGGTTGATGGCTACACCTTC. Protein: CAISELTGVDGYTF.

The CDR3 DNA sequence: TGTGCCAGCAGCCTTGCTCCAAAGAGCTATGGCTACACCTTC. It codes for CASSLAPKSYGYTF. V usage is TRBV7-3 and J usage is TRBJ1-2; unclear D gene. Trimming removed 5 bases at V and 4 bases at J, with 14 bases between. Germline V CDR1 and CDR2: SGHTA, FQGTGA. CDR3 size: 14 residues.

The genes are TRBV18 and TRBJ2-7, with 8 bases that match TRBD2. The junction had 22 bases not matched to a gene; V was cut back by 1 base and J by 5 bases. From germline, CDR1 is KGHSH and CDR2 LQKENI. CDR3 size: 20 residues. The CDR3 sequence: CASSPRAGFGLGAGANEQYF. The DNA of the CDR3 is TGTGCCAGCTCACCACGGGCAGGGTTCGGTCTCGGAGCGGGAGCTAACGAGCAGTACTTC.

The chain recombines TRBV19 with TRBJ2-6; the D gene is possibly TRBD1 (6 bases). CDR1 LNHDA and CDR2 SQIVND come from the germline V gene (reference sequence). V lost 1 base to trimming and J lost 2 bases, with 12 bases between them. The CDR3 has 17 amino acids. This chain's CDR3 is CASSIGQGIAGANVLTF. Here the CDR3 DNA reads TGTGCCAGTAGTATAGGGCAGGGGATCGCTGGGGCCAACGTCCTGACTTTC.

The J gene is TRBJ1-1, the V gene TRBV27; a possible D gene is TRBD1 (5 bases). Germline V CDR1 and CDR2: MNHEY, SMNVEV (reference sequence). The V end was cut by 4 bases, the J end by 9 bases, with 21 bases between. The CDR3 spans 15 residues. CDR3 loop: CASSSLRQLSIKAFF. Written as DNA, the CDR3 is TGTGCCAGCAGTTCCCTCCGACAGCTTAGTATTAAAGCTTTCTTT.